The next 30 T cell receptor beta chains were all read from a single sample in a study of blood T cell repertoires in COVID-19. Some clones are missing from TCRdb's copy, which holds only in-frame ones; the method was immunoSEQ multiplex PCR. The sample includes about 350,000 clones, 91% seen only once; the top ten take roughly 3%. Sequencing was done on a sample of peripheral blood. These receptors were taken from a young woman who had recovered from COVID-19.

In DNA, the CDR3 is TGTGCCAGCAGCCAGGAAGCGGGAAGGTACGAGCAGTACGTC. Translation: CASSQEAGRYEQYV. V gene TRBV3-1 (or the pseudogene TRBV3-2) combines with J gene TRBJ2-7; 7 positions agree with TRBD2. With 3 bases clipped from V and 4 bases from J, the junction kept 6 bases outside the gene matches. Per germline, CDR1 LGHDT and CDR2 YNNKEL (reference sequence). The CDR3 is 14 amino acids.

The V and J genes are TRBV24-1 and TRBJ2-1, with 7 bases identical to TRBD2. J lost 9 bases, V lost 6 bases, and 16 bases had no gene match. The CDR3 has 16 residues. Per the germline V gene, CDR1 is KGHDR and CDR2 is SFDVKD. CDR3 bases: TGTGCCACCAGTATTCCCGGCGGGAGCGGGGCTCCTGAGCAGTTCTTC. Encoded protein: CATSIPGGSGAPEQFF.

This chain uses TRBV7-9 with TRBJ2-1, with TRBD1 matching 9 bases. J gave up 2 bases and V 3 bases, and 8 bases lay outside the gene matches. CDR3 size: 17 residues. Per the germline V gene, CDR1 is SEHNR and CDR2 is FQNEAQ (reference sequence). Written as DNA, the CDR3 is TGTGCCAGCAGCTTGGGTTGGGGACAGGGTCCCTACAATGAGCAGTTCTTC. It encodes CASSLGWGQGPYNEQFF.

The genes are TRBV2 and TRBJ1-2; TRBD1 aligns across 7 bases. Unmatched junction bases numbered 4, after V lost 2 bases and J lost 4 bases. The CDR3 spans 14 residues. From germline, CDR1 is SNHLY and CDR2 FYNNEI. The CDR3, as DNA: TGTGCCAGCAGTGAACTGGAGGGGGCCTATGGCTACACCTTC. This translates into CASSELEGAYGYTF. The full variable domain, in which reference TRBV2 and TRBJ1-2 provide the parts outside the CDR3, is EPEVTQTPSHQVTQMGQEVILRCVPISNHLYFYWYRQILGQKVEFLVSFYNNEISEKSEIFDDQFSVERPDGSNFTLKIRSTKLEDSAMYFCASSELEGAYGYTFGSGTRLTVV.

The gene calls are TRBV11-3 and TRBJ1-1; D gene unclear. V shed 4 bases and J shed 5 bases, with 17 bases lying between them. Germline V gene lookup returns CDR1 SGHNT and CDR2 YENEEA. The CDR3 consists of 15 residues. CDR3 nucleotide sequence: TGTGCCAGCAGCTCGACCGGGAAGTTGGAGACTGAAGCTTTCTTT. Its translation is CASSSTGKLETEAFF. Looking up the rest from reference TRBV11-3 and TRBJ1-1 gives the full variable domain: EAGVVQSPRYKIIEKKQPVAFWCNPISGHNTLYWYLQNLGQGPELLIRYENEEAVDDSQLPKDRFSAERLKGVDSTLKIQPAELGDSAVYLCASSSTGKLETEAFFGQGTRLTVV.

The chain joins TRBV29-1 to TRBJ1-4; 8 positions agree with TRBD1. V dropped 6 bases and J dropped 6; count of bases not matched to a gene: 6. CDR1 SQVTM and CDR2 ANQGSEA come from the germline V gene. The CDR3 loop spans 13 amino acids. The CDR3 DNA sequence: TGCAGCGTCTCCAGGGGGCTTGATGAAAAACTGTTTTTT. Translated: CSVSRGLDEKLFF.

The rearrangement uses TRBV9 and TRBJ2-3; D unclear. CDR3 length equals 15 residues. V was cut by 0 bases and J by 3 bases, with 11 bases left in between. Looked up from germline, CDR1 is SGDLS and CDR2 is YYNGEE. CDR3 coding DNA: TGTGCCAGCAGCGTAGCTCCAAAACAAACAGATACGCAGTATTTT. Protein sequence: CASSVAPKQTDTQYF.

This sequence joins TRBV6-2 or TRBV6-3 and TRBJ1-2, with 7 positions matching TRBD1. CDR1 and CDR2 from the germline V gene are MNHEY and SVGEGT. The junction had 14 bases not matched to a gene; V was cut back by 6 bases and J by 7 bases. This CDR3 contains 15 residues. CDR3 bases: TGTGCCAGCAGCGGTTGGGCGACAGGGACCGCTGGCTACACCTTC. It yields the protein CASSGWATGTAGYTF.

V gene TRBV5-1 combines with J gene TRBJ1-6, with 9 bases aligning to TRBD1. V shed 4 bases and J 8 bases; nucleotides not matched to a gene: 7. The CDR3 has 15 residues. Germline CDR1 SGHRS, CDR2 YFSETQ. The DNA of the CDR3 is TGCGCCAGCAGCCCCCGACAGGGGGTGGATTCACCCCTCCACTTT. Residues: CASSPRQGVDSPLHF.

This chain uses TRBV11-3 with TRBJ2-1; 7 bases are a match to TRBD2. V gave up 5 bases and J gave up 10 bases; unmatched junction bases: 5. This CDR3 has 12 amino acids. Germline CDR1 SGHNT, CDR2 YENEEA. The CDR3 is CASSLGLREQFF. The CDR3 region has the DNA TGTGCCAGCAGCCTGGGACTAAGAGAGCAGTTCTTC.

In its sample, this clone was seen once. The chain carries TRBV7-8 and TRBJ2-7; D unresolved. Trimming pared 5 bases from V and 0 bases from J, leaving 5 bases between. Per the germline V gene, CDR1 is SGHVS and CDR2 is FQNEAQ. This CDR3 is 12 amino acids long. The CDR3 sequence is CASSPISYEQYV. Written as DNA, the CDR3 is TGTGCCAGCAGCCCTATCTCCTACGAGCAGTACGTC.

The chain couples TRBV11-2 to TRBJ1-6; 7 positions match TRBD1. The ends lost 3 bases at V and 6 bases at J; junction bases unmatched: 8. The CDR3 length is 16 residues. From germline, CDR1 is SGHAT and CDR2 FQNNGV. The CDR3 DNA is TGTGCCAGCAGCTTCGAGCAGGGGGTCGTTAATTCACCCCTCCACTTT. Protein product: CASSFEQGVVNSPLHF.

This clone came up a few times. The chain employs TRBV3-1 (or the pseudogene TRBV3-2) and TRBJ2-1, with 8 bases aligning to TRBD1. The V and J ends lost 3 bases and 7 bases, in that order; junction bases with no gene match: 11. Per germline, CDR1 LGHDT and CDR2 YNNKEL (reference sequence). This CDR3 comprises 16 residues. This CDR3 is CASSHQGARGENEQFF. CDR3 coding DNA: TGTGCCAGCAGCCACCAGGGGGCGAGGGGTGAAAATGAGCAGTTCTTC.

The genes are TRBV27 and TRBJ2-7; 9 nucleotides agree with TRBD1. The CDR3 is 13 amino acids. Germline V gene lookup returns CDR1 MNHEY and CDR2 SMNVEV (reference sequence). With 5 bases clipped from V and 5 bases from J, the junction kept 4 bases outside the gene matches. DNA for the CDR3: TGTGCCAGCAGTCCTGGGACAGGGAACGAGCAGTACGTC. Its protein product is CASSPGTGNEQYV.

Only one count was recorded for this clone. The rearrangement uses TRBV7-2 and TRBJ2-3; D is ambiguous. Germline-derived CDR1 and CDR2 are SGHTA and FQGNSA. V lost 1 base and J 2 bases, leaving 10 bases between the germline ends. The CDR3 is made up of 15 amino acids. The CDR3 sequence: CASSLVADYTDTQYF. DNA of the CDR3: TGTGCCAGCAGCTTAGTTGCGGATTACACAGATACGCAGTATTTT.

V gene TRBV7-8 combines with J gene TRBJ2-1; tentatively, D is TRBD2 (6 bases). This CDR3 spans 16 amino acids. V lost 1 base and J 8 bases, leaving 18 bases between the germline ends. Germline CDR1 and CDR2: SGHVS and FQNEAQ. CDR3 nucleotides: TGTGCCAGCAGCTTAGGTGTAGCGGCACGGGTGGATGAGCAGTTCTTC. It codes for CASSLGVAARVDEQFF.

The gene calls are TRBV19 and TRBJ2-3; 8 nucleotides line up with TRBD2. The V gene end was trimmed by 3 bases and the J gene end by 2 bases; junction bases not matched to a gene: 16. The CDR3 sequence is 19 residues long. Germline values: CDR1 LNHDA, CDR2 SQIVND (reference sequence). The CDR3 DNA is TGTGCCAGTAGTATTGGCACGCGAAAAGCTAGCGGGTTCACAGATACGCAGTATTTT. Protein: CASSIGTRKASGFTDTQYF.

The chain joins TRBV19 to TRBJ2-3; maybe TRBD2 (5 bases). Trimming cost V 3 bases and J 1 base, with 17 bases left between them. Germline CDR1 and CDR2: LNHDA and SQIVND (reference sequence). The CDR3 runs 17 residues. The CDR3 DNA is TGTGCCAGTAGTATCCGATTTGTGGGAGAGGGCACAGATACGCAGTATTTT. Its protein is CASSIRFVGEGTDTQYF.

The CDR3 loop is CASTKRGNTEAFF. CDR3 bases: TGTGCCAGCACTAAGCGAGGGAACACTGAAGCTTTCTTT. J is TRBJ1-1 and V is TRBV6-5, with D hard to call. Germline V gene lookup returns CDR1 MNHEY and CDR2 SVGAGI. Trimming took off 7 bases at V and 1 base at J, with 10 bases between the two ends. The CDR3 is made up of 13 amino acids.

V and J are TRBV25-1 and TRBJ2-2; 10 bases match TRBD2. The CDR3 is 15 residues long. CDR1 and CDR2 (germline): MGHDK, SYGVNS. V shed 4 bases, J shed 5 bases, and the junction held 4 bases outside the gene matches. The CDR3 here is CASSARSGRTGELFF. DNA for the CDR3: TGTGCCAGCAGTGCCCGTAGCGGGAGGACCGGGGAGCTGTTTTTT.

This sequence joins TRBV7-9 and TRBJ1-2; 8 bases are a match to TRBD1. CDR1 and CDR2 from the germline V gene are SEHNR and FQNEAQ (reference sequence). V was pared by 5 bases and J by 8 bases, with 10 bases of the junction left unmatched. The CDR3 totals 14 residues. CDR3 nucleotides: TGTGCCAGCAGCCGCGGGACAGGACCTAGGGGCTACACCTTC. Translating it yields CASSRGTGPRGYTF.

This rearrangement joins TRBV6-7 to TRBJ1-5; the match to TRBD1 covers 9 bases. TRBV6-7 qualifies as an ORF whose function is uncertain. The CDR3 covers 15 residues. With V trimmed by 5 bases and J by 8 bases, 10 bases remained unmatched. This CDR3 is CASSHTTGGFEPQHF. CDR3 nucleotide sequence: TGTGCCAGCAGTCACACGACAGGGGGTTTTGAGCCCCAGCATTTT.

CDR3 in amino acids: CASSYPLGVGDTQYF. The CDR3 DNA reads TGTGCCAGCAGTTACCCGTTAGGAGTGGGAGATACGCAGTATTTT. This chain connects TRBV6-6 to TRBJ2-3; D remains unclear. Germline assignment: CDR1 MNHNY and CDR2 SVGAGI (reference sequence). V was pared by 2 bases and J by 5 bases, with 14 bases between. The CDR3 spans 15 residues.

This clone showed up just a few times. The CDR3 region is CASATAGAYEQYV. The DNA for the CDR3 is TGTGCCAGCGCGACGGCGGGAGCCTACGAGCAGTACGTC. The J gene is TRBJ2-7, the V gene TRBV11-2; 7 nucleotides agree with TRBD2. Trimming at V came to 8 bases and at J to 2 bases, leaving 6 bases not matched to a gene. The CDR3 sequence is 13 residues long. The germline CDR1 and CDR2 sequences are SGHAT and FQNNGV.

This chain links TRBV2 with TRBJ1-3, with D uncertain. The germline V gene encodes CDR1 SNHLY and CDR2 FYNNEI. This CDR3 spans 15 amino acids. Trimming removed 6 bases at V and 3 bases at J, with 15 bases between. This CDR3 reads CASSPDLILGNTIYF. The CDR3 DNA reads as TGTGCCAGCAGCCCCGACTTGATCCTTGGAAACACCATATATTTT. The variable domain in full, with the rest retrieved from reference TRBV2 and TRBJ1-3, is EPEVTQTPSHQVTQMGQEVILRCVPISNHLYFYWYRQILGQKVEFLVSFYNNEISEKSEIFDDQFSVERPDGSNFTLKIRSTKLEDSAMYFCASSPDLILGNTIYFGEGSWLTVV.

The CDR3 region has the DNA TGTGCCAGCAGCTTAGTCCAGAACTATGGCTACACCTTC. This gives the protein CASSLVQNYGYTF. The rearrangement uses TRBV7-2 and TRBJ1-2; D gene unclear. CDR1 is SGHTA, CDR2 FQGNSA, per germline. V shed 1 base and J shed 2 bases, with 5 bases lying between them. The CDR3 has 13 residues.

J is TRBJ1-1 and V is TRBV30; 8 bases align to TRBD1. Looked up from germline, CDR1 is GTSNPN and CDR2 is SVGIG (reference sequence). This CDR3 comprises 16 residues. V lost 3 bases to trimming and J lost 4 bases; unmatched junction nucleotides: 13. The CDR3, as DNA: TGTGCCTGGAGCAAAAACAGGGGGGGCTTGGGCACTGAAGCTTTCTTT. Translating it yields CAWSKNRGGLGTEAFF.

The chain joins TRBV19 to TRBJ2-5; D is perhaps TRBD2 (6 bases). With 5 bases removed from V and 5 bases from J, the gap between germline ends came to 15 bases. The CDR3 runs to 14 residues. CDR1 and CDR2 from the germline V gene are LNHDA and SQIVND (reference sequence). In DNA form, the CDR3 reads TGTGCCAGTAGTTCCCCGGGGAGGCGGGAGACCCAGTACTTC. The encoded protein is CASSSPGRRETQYF.

This chain uses TRBV7-2 with TRBJ2-5; no reliable D call. With 1 base removed from V and 4 bases from J, the gap between germline ends came to 4 bases. From germline, CDR1 is SGHTA and CDR2 FQGNSA. The CDR3 length is 12 residues. As DNA, the CDR3 is TGTGCCAGCAGCTTAGTATTAGAGACCCAGTACTTC. Protein sequence: CASSLVLETQYF. The complete variable domain, with remaining parts taken from reference TRBV7-2 and TRBJ2-5, reads GAGVSQSPSNKVTEKGKDVELRCDPISGHTALYWYRQSLGQGLEFLIYFQGNSAPDKSGLPSDRFSAERTGGSVSTLTIQRTQQEDSAVYLCASSLVLETQYFGPGTRLLVL.

The chain couples TRBV14 to TRBJ2-5; TRBD1 matches at 11 bases. Germline lookup yields CDR1 SGHDN and CDR2 FVKESK. This CDR3 has 16 residues. V was clipped by 3 bases and J by 1 base; unmatched bases: 4. The CDR3 region has the DNA TGTGCCAGCAGCCACCGGACAGGGGGCCGCCAAGAGACCCAGTACTTC. It codes for CASSHRTGGRQETQYF.